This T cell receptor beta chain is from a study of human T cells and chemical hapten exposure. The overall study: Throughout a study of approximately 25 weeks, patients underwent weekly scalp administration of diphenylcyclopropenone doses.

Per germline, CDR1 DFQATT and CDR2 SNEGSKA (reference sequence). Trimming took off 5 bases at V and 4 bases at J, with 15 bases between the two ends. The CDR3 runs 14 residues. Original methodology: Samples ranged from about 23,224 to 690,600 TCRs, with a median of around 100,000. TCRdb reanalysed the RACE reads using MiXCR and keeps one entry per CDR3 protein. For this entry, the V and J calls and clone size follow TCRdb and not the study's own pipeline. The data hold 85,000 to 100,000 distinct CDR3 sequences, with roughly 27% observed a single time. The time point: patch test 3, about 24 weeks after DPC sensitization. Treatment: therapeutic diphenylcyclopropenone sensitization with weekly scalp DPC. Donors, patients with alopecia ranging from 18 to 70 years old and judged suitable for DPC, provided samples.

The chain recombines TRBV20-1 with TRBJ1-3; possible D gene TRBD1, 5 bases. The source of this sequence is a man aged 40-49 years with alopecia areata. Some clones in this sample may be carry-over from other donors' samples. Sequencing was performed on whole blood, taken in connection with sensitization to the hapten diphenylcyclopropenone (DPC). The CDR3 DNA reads TGCAGTGCTCCCGCGGGGCTGTCCGGAAACACCATATATTTT. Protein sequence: CSAPAGLSGNTIYF.